The present entry profiles one T cell receptor beta chain with its context. Its antigen is not known. PCR was performed using 60 Vbeta and 13 Jbeta primers. TCRdb keeps only in-frame clones here, not all; method: immunoSEQ multiplex PCR. This table holds approximately 100,000 clones, 75% found once. CDR1 and CDR2 (germline): SGHNT, YYREEE (reference sequence). Trimming took 0 bases from V and 7 from J, leaving 13 bases between them. The CDR3 runs 15 residues. This sample stems from a study of cytomegalovirus exposure and HLA in healthy donors. Study-wide points: An analysis was carried out at a later point. It showed that HLA-associated TCR beta chains were more clonally expanded than equally common non-associated chains.

This sequence joins TRBV5-4 and TRBJ1-4; tentatively, D is TRBD1 (5 bases). Input material: PBMCs. The TCR originated in a man between 45 and 60 years old in good health and CMV-seronegative. The CDR3 reads CASSLAGQGGEKLFF. Here the CDR3 DNA reads TGTGCCAGCAGCTTGGCCGGGCAGGGAGGTGAAAAACTGTTTTTT.